A single sample gave rise to the 12 T cell receptor beta chains below, sequenced in a study of cytomegalovirus exposure and HLA in healthy donors. The PCR ran on 60 Vbeta and 13 Jbeta primers. Using immunoSEQ multiplex PCR, the repertoire was profiled, and TCRdb retains in-frame clones only, with some absent. The repertoire holds over 110,000 clones, with approximately 80% as singletons. The specimen was PBMCs. The source is a woman aged 40-49 years in good health and CMV-seropositive.

The chain carries TRBV7-8 and TRBJ2-5; the D gene is possibly TRBD2 (5 bases). The CDR3 is 12 residues long. Trimming took 5 bases from V and 2 from J, leaving 6 bases between them. The V gene's germline CDR1 is SGHVS and CDR2 FQNEAQ. The CDR3, as DNA: TGTGCCAGCAGCCAGCGGCAAGAGACCCAGTACTTC. Protein: CASSQRQETQYF.

This clone was found a few times. The chain uses TRBV2 and TRBJ1-3; TRBD1 agrees at 7 bases. Unmatched junction bases numbered 0, after V lost 4 bases and J lost 3 bases. Germline CDR1 SNHLY, CDR2 FYNNEI. CDR3 length: 13 residues. The CDR3: CASSGDSGNTIYF. In nucleotides, the CDR3 is TGTGCCAGCAGTGGGGACAGTGGAAACACCATATATTTT.

V and J are TRBV6-6 and TRBJ2-3; TRBD1 matches at 10 bases. The ends lost 10 bases at V and 3 bases at J; junction bases unmatched: 7. The CDR3 has 14 residues. CDR1 MNHNY and CDR2 SVGAGI come from the germline V gene (reference sequence). The CDR3 here is CATATGGTTDTQYF. The CDR3, as DNA: TGTGCCACCGCGACAGGGGGCACAACAGATACGCAGTATTTT.

With respect to this clone: The same CDR3 also results from other DNA sequences found in this sample. The chain employs TRBV6-1 and TRBJ1-3, with 10 bases fitting TRBD1. The CDR3 runs to 15 residues. The J segment lost 4 bases and the V segment lost 1 base, leaving 1 base of the junction unmatched. Germline CDR1 is MNHNS and CDR2 is SASEGT. In DNA form, the CDR3 reads TGTGCCAGCAGTGAAGGGACAGGGGGGGGAAACACCATATATTTT. Protein: CASSEGTGGGNTIYF.

The V gene is TRBV6-5, the J gene TRBJ1-2; D is unresolved. The CDR3 totals 14 residues. CDR1 is MNHEY, CDR2 SVGAGI, per germline. V lost 8 bases and J 7 bases, leaving 20 bases between the germline ends. The CDR3 coding sequence is TGTGCCAGCCTCTCCGGTCCTCCTTCGGGTGGCTACACCTTC. Translated: CASLSGPPSGGYTF.

In this sample, this clone turned up a few times. The genes are TRBV18 and TRBJ2-4; unclear D gene. The CDR3 sequence is 15 residues long. Per the germline V gene, CDR1 is KGHSH and CDR2 is LQKENI. V shed 3 bases and J shed 1 base, with 10 bases lying between them. CDR3 nucleotide sequence: TGTGCCAGCTCACCTCCGGGTTTGGCCAAAAACATTCAGTACTTC. It encodes CASSPPGLAKNIQYF.

The chain couples TRBV5-6 to TRBJ2-7; 7 nucleotides align to TRBD1. CDR3 length: 14 residues. The germline V gene encodes CDR1 SGHDT and CDR2 YYEEEE. With 4 bases clipped from V and 2 bases from J, the junction kept 6 bases outside the gene matches. This CDR3 reads CASSRLQGAYEQYF. In DNA, the CDR3 is TGTGCCAGCAGCCGTCTCCAGGGGGCCTACGAGCAGTACTTC.

The rearrangement joins TRBV6-6 to TRBJ2-5; D is unresolved. The CDR3 consists of 12 residues. Germline V gene lookup returns CDR1 MNHNY and CDR2 SVGAGI (reference sequence). Trimming removed 6 bases at V and 2 bases at J, with 7 bases between. The CDR3 DNA reads TGTGCCAGCAGGGAGTATCAAGAGACCCAGTACTTC. This encodes CASREYQETQYF.

The V gene is TRBV30, the J gene TRBJ2-7, with D possibly TRBD2 on 5 matching bases. V lost 1 base to trimming and J lost 3 bases, with 7 bases between them. The CDR3 spans 12 residues. From germline, CDR1 is GTSNPN and CDR2 SVGIG (reference sequence). CDR3 nucleotides: TGTGCCTGGAGTGGAGGGAGCTACGAGCAGTACTTC. It encodes CAWSGGSYEQYF. The variable domain in full, with the rest retrieved from reference TRBV30 and TRBJ2-7, is SQTIHQWPATLVQPVGSPLSLECTVEGTSNPNLYWYRQAAGRGLQLLFYSVGIGQISSEVPQNLSASRPQDRQFILSSKKLLLSDSGFYLCAWSGGSYEQYFGPGTRLTVT.

The chain carries TRBV7-6 and TRBJ2-1; perhaps TRBD2 as D (6 bases). V lost 5 bases and J 4 bases, leaving 15 bases between the germline ends. Germline CDR1 reads SGHVS; CDR2 reads FNYEAQ. This CDR3 contains 15 residues. CDR3 protein: CASSQATGEYNEQFF. The CDR3 DNA is TGTGCCAGCAGCCAGGCGACGGGAGAATACAATGAGCAGTTCTTC.

Only a few counts were recorded for this clone. Other DNA sequences of this sample code for an identical CDR3. CDR3: CASSAGTSETYEQYF. The CDR3 DNA follows: TGTGCCAGCAGCGCCGGGACTAGCGAGACCTACGAGCAGTACTTC. This chain links TRBV2 with TRBJ2-7; 10 bases are a match to TRBD2. The V gene end was trimmed by 6 bases and the J gene end by 2 bases; junction bases not matched to a gene: 7. Germline V gene sequence: CDR1 SNHLY, CDR2 FYNNEI. The CDR3 totals 15 residues.

The V and J genes are TRBV2 and TRBJ2-1, with a tentative D call TRBD2 (6 bases). The germline CDR1 and CDR2 sequences are SNHLY and FYNNEI. CDR3 size: 11 residues. The germline V and J ends were trimmed by 0 bases and 14 bases, with 8 bases remaining between them. DNA of the CDR3: TGTGCCAGCAGTGAAGCGGGGGGAAAGTTCTTC. Its translation: CASSEAGGKFF. Looking up the rest from reference TRBV2 and TRBJ2-1 gives the full variable domain: EPEVTQTPSHQVTQMGQEVILRCVPISNHLYFYWYRQILGQKVEFLVSFYNNEISEKSEIFDDQFSVERPDGSNFTLKIRSTKLEDSAMYFCASSEAGGKFFGPGTRLTVL.